Listed here are 5 T cell receptor beta chains from one sample, sequenced in a study of cytomegalovirus exposure and HLA in healthy donors (dated by TCRdb to between 2016 and 2019). Libraries came from the immunoSEQ multiplex PCR assay. For the multiplex PCR, a mixture combining 60 forward primers for TCR Vbeta segments and 13 reverse primers for TCR Jbeta segments was used. TCRdb took this table from immuneACCESS and kept in-frame rearrangements with V and J called. Such tables lack part of the clones; where checked against another copy, unresolved V genes explain under half of the gap, and the rest is unexplained. The sample table contains roughly 130,000 clones; only one count was recorded for around three quarters of them. In total, the top ten clones hold about 1.8% of the sample. The sequencing input was PBMCs. These receptors were taken from a woman in her forties or fifties in good health and CMV-seronegative.

This clone was found a few times. At one of its ends the junction is not consistent with the germline gene, which may arise from a read error. The rearrangement uses TRBV6-5 and TRBJ1-4, with 9 bases aligning to TRBD1. The CDR3 has 14 amino acids. Per germline, CDR1 MNHEY and CDR2 SVGAGI. The CDR3, as DNA: TGTGCCAGCAGAGCACCGGGACAGGGTGGTCCAGACTACTTT. It is translated as CASRAPGQGGPDYF.

V is TRBV2 and J is TRBJ2-2; no clear D gene. The length of the CDR3 is 11 residues. Germline V gives CDR1 SNHLY, CDR2 FYNNEI. The germline V and J ends were trimmed by 4 bases and 9 bases, with 6 bases remaining between them. CDR3 sequence reads: CASSVPRELFF. The DNA for the CDR3 is TGTGCCAGCAGTGTCCCCAGGGAGCTGTTTTTT.

The chain is built from TRBV5-1 and TRBJ2-7; maybe TRBD2 (6 bases). V lost 4 bases and J 2 bases, leaving 13 bases between the germline ends. The length of the CDR3 is 14 residues. Germline V lookup: CDR1 SGHRS, CDR2 YFSETQ. CDR3 in DNA: TGCGCCAGCAGCAGCGCGGGACCAGCCTACGAGCAGTACGTC. It translates to CASSSAGPAYEQYV.

The chain joins TRBV6-1 to TRBJ2-6, with a possible D match to TRBD2 (6 bases). Germline loops: CDR1 MNHNS, CDR2 SASEGT. The CDR3 runs to 15 residues. The ends were cut back, 3 bases at V and 2 bases at J, with 8 bases in the middle. As DNA, the CDR3 is TGTGCCAGCAGTGAGGGGGGAACTGGGGCCAACGTCCTGACTTTC. It is translated as CASSEGGTGANVLTF.

As to this clone: At one end, the junction sequence differs from germline, possibly due to a read error. This sequence joins TRBV7-7 and TRBJ2-5; possibly TRBD2 for D (5 bases). Germline assignment: CDR1 SSHAT and CDR2 FNYEAQ (reference sequence). This CDR3 region has 13 residues. The CDR3 is CASSATRGVAQYF. For the CDR3, the DNA is TGTGCTAGCAGCGCTACCCGGGGTGTGGCCCAGTACTTC.